The present TCR beta chain was sequenced within a study of T cell repertoires in cytomegalovirus infection. The wider study: CMV infection plus the matching HLA type was flagged by public TCR beta signatures. Study results and caveats: Cumulative public TCR beta family frequency identified CMV carriers with the relevant HLA. Dominating the ex vivo response were HLA-C-restricted CMV-specific TCR beta clonotypes.

At least ten counts were recorded for this clonotype. What it binds is unknown. Via MiXCR, TCRdb re-called the reads, giving one row per CDR3 protein. The sample comprises hundreds of thousands of distinct CDR3 sequences, 5% to 8.5% of which are singletons, and around 6.5% rests with the top ten. The source material was PBMCs. The sequence derives from a human donor in good health (CMV status not recorded). Some clones in this sample may be carry-over from other donors' samples.

Written as DNA, the CDR3 is TGTGCCAGCAGCCCAGGGGGGAGGGCCAACGTCCTGACTTTC. Residues: CASSPGGRANVLTF. This chain connects TRBV7-2 to TRBJ2-6, with a possible D match to TRBD1 (7 bases). This CDR3 is 14 amino acids long. Germline lookup yields CDR1 SGHTA and CDR2 FQGNSA. Trimming stripped 5 bases from V and 5 bases from J, with 10 bases between.